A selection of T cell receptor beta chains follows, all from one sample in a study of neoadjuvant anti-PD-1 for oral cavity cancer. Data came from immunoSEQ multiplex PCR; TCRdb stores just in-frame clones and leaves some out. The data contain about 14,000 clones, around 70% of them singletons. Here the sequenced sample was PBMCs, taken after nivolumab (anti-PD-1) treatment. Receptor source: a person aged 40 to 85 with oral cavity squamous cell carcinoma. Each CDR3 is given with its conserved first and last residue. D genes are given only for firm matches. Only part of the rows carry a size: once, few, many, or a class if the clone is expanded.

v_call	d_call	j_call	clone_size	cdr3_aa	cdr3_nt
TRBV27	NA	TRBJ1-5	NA	CASSSTPGRTQHF	TGTGCCAGCAGTTCCACCCCAGGGAGGACCCAGCATTTT
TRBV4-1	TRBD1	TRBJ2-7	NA	CASSQDFRTGRVYEQYF	TGCGCCAGCAGCCAAGATTTTCGGACAGGAAGAGTCTACGAGCAGTACTTC
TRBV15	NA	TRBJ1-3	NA	CATSPMRAAGNTIYF	TGTGCCACCAGCCCTATGAGGGCGGCTGGAAACACCATATATTTT
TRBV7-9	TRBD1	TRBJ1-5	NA	CASSTTGDQPQHF	TGTGCCAGCAGTACCACAGGGGATCAGCCCCAGCATTTT
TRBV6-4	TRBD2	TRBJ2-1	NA	CASSYTSETYNEQFF	TGTGCCAGCAGCTATACTAGCGAGACCTACAATGAGCAGTTCTTC
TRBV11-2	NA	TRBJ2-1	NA	CASSLGWRGRYNEQFF	TGTGCCAGCAGCTTAGGATGGCGGGGCCGGTACAATGAGCAGTTCTTC
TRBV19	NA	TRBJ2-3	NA	CASSSPGSRGGTTQYF	TGTGCCAGTAGTAGTCCCGGTAGTCGCGGGGGCACTACGCAGTATTTT
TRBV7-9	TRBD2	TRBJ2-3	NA	CASSQGGWADTQYF	TGTGCCAGCAGCCAGGGAGGGTGGGCAGATACGCAGTATTTT
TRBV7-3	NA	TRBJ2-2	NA	CASSLDLTGELFF	TGTGCCAGCAGCTTGGATTTGACCGGGGAGCTGTTTTTT
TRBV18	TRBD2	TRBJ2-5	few	CASSGRLAGQETQYF	TGTGCCAGCTCAGGACGGCTAGCGGGACAAGAGACCCAGTACTTC
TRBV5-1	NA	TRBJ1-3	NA	CASSLTVRYF	TGCGCCAGCAGCTTGACGGTCCGTTATTTT
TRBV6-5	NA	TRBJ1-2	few	CASSYRKGNGYTF	TGTGCCAGCAGTTACCGAAAGGGGAATGGCTACACCTTC
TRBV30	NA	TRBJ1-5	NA	CAWSVLSVLGNQPQHF	TGTGCCTGGAGTGTACTCTCGGTTTTGGGCAATCAGCCCCAGCATTTT
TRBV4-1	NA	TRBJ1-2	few	CASSQVLARVSGYTF	TGCGCCAGCAGCCAAGTACTGGCTAGGGTCTCTGGCTACACCTTC
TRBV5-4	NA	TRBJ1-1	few	CASSLAENTEAFF	TGTGCCAGCAGCTTGGCCGAGAACACTGAAGCTTTCTTT
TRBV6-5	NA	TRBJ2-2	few	CASRQGADTGELFF	TGTGCCAGCAGACAAGGGGCGGATACCGGGGAGCTGTTTTTT
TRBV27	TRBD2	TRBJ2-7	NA	CASRVGLAQEQYF	TGTGCCAGCAGAGTCGGACTAGCCCAGGAGCAGTACTTC
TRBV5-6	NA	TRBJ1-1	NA	CASSLFLGTEAFF	TGTGCCAGCAGCTTGTTCCTGGGCACTGAAGCTTTCTTT
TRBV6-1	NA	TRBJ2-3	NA	CASSNSQPDTQYF	TGTGCCAGCAGTAACTCCCAGCCAGATACGCAGTATTTT
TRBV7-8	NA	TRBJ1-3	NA	CASSSIRGTVSSGNTIYF	TGTGCCAGCAGCTCCATCCGGGGCACAGTCAGCTCTGGAAACACCATATATTTT
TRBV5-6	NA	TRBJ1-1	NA	CASSWGDRGTEAFF	TGTGCCAGCAGCTGGGGGGACCGGGGCACTGAAGCTTTCTTT
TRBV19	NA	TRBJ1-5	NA	CASSEGGTSAQHF	TGTGCCAGTAGTGAGGGAGGAACCTCGGCCCAGCATTTT
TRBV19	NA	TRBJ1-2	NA	CASSSFRDYGYTF	TGTGCCAGTAGTTCATTCAGGGACTATGGCTACACCTTC
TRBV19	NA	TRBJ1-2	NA	CASSITEDVPGYTF	TGTGCCAGTAGTATTACTGAGGACGTTCCTGGCTACACCTTC
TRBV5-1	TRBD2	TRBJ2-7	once	CASTPAGVTYEQYF	TGCGCCAGCACCCCAGCGGGGGTCACCTACGAGCAGTACTTC
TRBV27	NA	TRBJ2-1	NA	CASSFRSGNEQFF	TGTGCCAGCAGTTTTAGGTCGGGCAATGAGCAGTTCTTC
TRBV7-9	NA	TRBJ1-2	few	CASQASDYGYTF	TGTGCCAGCCAGGCCAGTGACTATGGCTACACCTTC
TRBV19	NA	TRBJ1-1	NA	CASSPPRGYTEAFF	TGTGCCAGTAGCCCCCCGAGGGGGTACACTGAAGCTTTCTTT
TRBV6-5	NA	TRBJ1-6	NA	CASSYYRSPLHF	TGTGCCAGCAGTTACTACCGTTCACCCCTCCACTTT
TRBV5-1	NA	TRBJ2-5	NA	CASSQNERETQYF	TGCGCCAGCAGCCAGAACGAGCGTGAGACCCAGTACTTC
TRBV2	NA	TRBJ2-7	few	CASRSDRASSYEQYF	TGTGCCAGCAGATCGGACAGAGCGAGCTCCTACGAGCAGTACTTC
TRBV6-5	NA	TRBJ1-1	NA	CASSYSGGNTEAFF	TGTGCCAGCAGTTACAGTGGGGGGAACACTGAAGCTTTCTTT
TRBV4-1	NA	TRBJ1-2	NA	CASSQGGARATDYGYTF	TGCGCCAGCAGCCAAGGTGGTGCCAGGGCGACGGACTATGGCTACACCTTC
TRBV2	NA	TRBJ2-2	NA	CASRGGPYTGELFF	TGTGCCAGCAGGGGGGGCCCGTACACCGGGGAGCTGTTTTTT
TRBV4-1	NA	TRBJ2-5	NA	CASSQDLNLQETQYF	TGCGCCAGCAGCCAAGATCTAAATCTACAAGAGACCCAGTACTTC
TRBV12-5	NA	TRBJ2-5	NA	CASAGAGERGETQYF	TGTGCTAGTGCTGGGGCAGGGGAGAGGGGAGAGACCCAGTACTTC
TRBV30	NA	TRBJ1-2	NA	CAWSGLGRGYGYTF	TGTGCCTGGAGTGGATTGGGGAGAGGCTATGGCTACACCTTC
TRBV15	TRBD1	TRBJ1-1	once	CATSRGGQGSTEAFF	TGTGCCACCAGCAGAGGGGGACAGGGGAGCACTGAAGCTTTCTTT
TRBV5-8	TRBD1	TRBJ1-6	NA	CASNRDSYNSPLHF	TGTGCCAGCAACCGGGACAGCTATAATTCACCCCTCCACTTT
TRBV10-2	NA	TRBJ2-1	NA	CASSEEGVGEQFF	TGCGCCAGCAGTGAAGAGGGGGTTGGTGAGCAGTTCTTC
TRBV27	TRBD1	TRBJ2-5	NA	CASSYTGAETQYF	TGTGCCAGCAGTTATACAGGGGCCGAGACCCAGTACTTC
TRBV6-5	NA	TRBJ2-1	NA	CASIGDRSYNEQFF	TGTGCCAGCATTGGAGACCGCTCCTACAATGAGCAGTTCTTC
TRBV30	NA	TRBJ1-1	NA	CAWSVPGNTNTEAFF	TGTGCCTGGAGTGTACCCGGGAATACGAACACTGAAGCTTTCTTT
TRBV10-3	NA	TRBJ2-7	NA	CAISETRARYEQYF	TGTGCCATCAGTGAGACGAGGGCCCGATACGAGCAGTACTTC
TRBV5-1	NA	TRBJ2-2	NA	CASSLRGGTGELFF	TGCGCCAGCAGCTTAAGGGGAGGAACCGGGGAGCTGTTTTTT
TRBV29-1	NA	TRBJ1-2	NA	CSVGGQGYGYTF	TGCAGCGTTGGTGGGCAGGGTTATGGCTACACCTTC